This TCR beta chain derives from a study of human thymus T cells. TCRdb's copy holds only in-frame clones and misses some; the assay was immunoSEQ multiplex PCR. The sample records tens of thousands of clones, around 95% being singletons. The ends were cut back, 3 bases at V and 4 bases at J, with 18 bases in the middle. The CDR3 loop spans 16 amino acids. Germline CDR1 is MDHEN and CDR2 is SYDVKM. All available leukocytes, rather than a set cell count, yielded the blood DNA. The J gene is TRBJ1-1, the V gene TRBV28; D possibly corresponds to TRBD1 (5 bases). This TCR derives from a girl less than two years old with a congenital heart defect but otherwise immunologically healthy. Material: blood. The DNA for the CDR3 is TGTGCCAGCAGTTTGCCCTTGCCGGGGGGAGGCACTGAAGCTTTCTTT. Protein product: CASSLPLPGGGTEAFF.